This T cell receptor beta chain was identified in a study of cytomegalovirus exposure and HLA in healthy donors. Overall study results and limits: In vitro confirmation showed three CMV-associated chains to be CMV antigen specific.

Unmatched junction bases numbered 4, after V lost 1 base and J lost 0 bases. The length of the CDR3 is 17 residues. Germline CDR1 is SGHDT and CDR2 is YYEEEE. The table came from immunoSEQ multiplex PCR; TCRdb's copy has only in-frame clones and leaves some out. The sample lists tens of thousands of clones; about 92% were seen once. A word on this clone: The antigen remains undetermined.

The clonotype comes from a woman aged 18-29 years in good health and CMV-seronegative. The sequencing input was PBMCs. The chain employs TRBV5-6 and TRBJ1-6, with 7 bases lining up with TRBD1. CDR3 coding DNA: TGTGCCAGCAGCTTGTCGGACAGGAGCTCCTATAATTCACCCCTCCACTTT. Translation gives CASSLSDRSSYNSPLHF.